Listed here are 17 T cell receptor beta chains from one sample, sequenced in a study of beta chain features in type 1 diabetes. Expressed TCRB transcripts were sequenced because the entire RNA isolate underwent reverse transcription. Sequencing used immunoSEQ multiplex PCR; TCRdb keeps in-frame clones, though not all of them. Of around 500,000 clones listed, approximately 10% were seen once; the top ten hold approximately 0.05%. The sample consisted of naive CD4+ T cells from blood. The receptors here all came from a woman aged 18-35 years in good health.

The chain links TRBV5-1 to TRBJ1-1, with TRBD1 as a possible D gene (5 bases). Trimming cost V 5 bases and J 1 base, with 18 bases left between them. The germline CDR1 and CDR2 sequences are SGHRS and YFSETQ. The CDR3 is made up of 16 amino acids. The CDR3 here is CASRFESGMRNTEAFF. The CDR3 nucleotides are TGCGCCAGCAGATTTGAATCAGGGATGAGGAACACTGAAGCTTTCTTT.

The gene calls are TRBV29-1 and TRBJ1-4; the D is unclear. The CDR3 has 13 amino acids. Looked up from germline, CDR1 is SQVTM and CDR2 is ANQGSEA. Trimming stripped 6 bases from V and 7 bases from J, with 15 bases between. For the CDR3, the DNA is TGCAGCGTCCACGCCCCGTTGAGTGAAAAACTGTTTTTT. This encodes CSVHAPLSEKLFF.

This clone was counted only a few times. The chain carries TRBV20-1 and TRBJ2-7; D remains unclear. Germline values: CDR1 DFQATT, CDR2 SNEGSKA (reference sequence). Trimming removed 2 bases from V and 6 bases from J, with 8 bases in between. The CDR3 covers 11 residues. The CDR3 loop is CSARNKGEQYV. The CDR3 DNA reads as TGCAGTGCTAGAAACAAGGGCGAGCAGTACGTC.

This clone was observed a few times. J is TRBJ1-1 and V is TRBV15, with D unresolved. The V and J ends lost 3 bases and 10 bases respectively, with 18 bases between them. CDR1 is LNHNV, CDR2 YYDKDF, per germline (reference sequence). CDR3 length: 14 amino acids. This chain's CDR3 is CATSSTSGGGLAFF. CDR3 nucleotides: TGTGCCACCAGCAGCACGTCGGGCGGAGGTTTAGCTTTCTTT. Using reference TRBV15 and TRBJ1-1 for the parts outside the CDR3, the full variable domain is DAMVIQNPRYQVTQFGKPVTLSCSQTLNHNVMYWYQQKSSQAPKLLFHYYDKDFNNEADTPDNFQSRRPNTSFCFLDIRSPGLGDTAMYLCATSSTSGGGLAFFGQGTRLTVV.

V and J are TRBV29-1 and TRBJ2-2; D ambiguous. The V end lost 4 bases, the J end lost 4 bases, and 10 bases lay between the germline ends. The CDR3 loop spans 13 amino acids. Germline V gene data show CDR1 as SQVTM and CDR2 as ANQGSEA. CDR3 sequence reads: CSVVGRATGELFF. CDR3 nucleotides: TGCAGCGTTGTGGGTAGGGCCACCGGGGAGCTGTTTTTT.

The gene calls are TRBV7-9 and TRBJ2-7; 9 positions agree with TRBD1. The CDR3 has 14 amino acids. The germline V gene has CDR1 SEHNR and CDR2 FQNEAQ (reference sequence). V shed 4 bases, J shed 1 base, and the junction held 2 bases outside the gene matches. In nucleotides, the CDR3 is TGTGCCAGCAGCTCGACAGGGGGTTCCTACGAGCAGTACTTC. Translating gives CASSSTGGSYEQYF.

The chain carries TRBV4-2 and TRBJ2-7; 8 bases match TRBD2. The CDR3 contains 16 residues. The germline gives CDR1 LGHNA, CDR2 YNFKEQ. The J segment lost 5 bases and the V segment lost 6 bases, leaving 15 bases of the junction unmatched. DNA of the CDR3: TGTGCCAGCAGTCCAGGTTTACGGCTAGCGGGCAACGAGCAGTACTTC. This translates into CASSPGLRLAGNEQYF.

This clone appeared a few times. The CDR3 DNA is TGTGCCAGTAGTATAGATCTGACAGGGAACACCCTTCGGGAGCAGTACGTC. Translation gives CASSIDLTGNTLREQYV. The rearrangement links TRBV19 to TRBJ2-7, with 7 nucleotides matching TRBD1. The CDR3 sequence is 17 residues long. Germline V gene lookup returns CDR1 LNHDA and CDR2 SQIVND (reference sequence). The J segment lost 7 bases and the V segment lost 0 bases, leaving 15 bases of the junction unmatched.

V gene TRBV6-6 combines with J gene TRBJ2-4, with D perhaps TRBD1 (5 bases). Germline lookup yields CDR1 MNHNY and CDR2 SVGAGI (reference sequence). Trimming took 6 bases from V and 5 from J, leaving 20 bases between them. This CDR3 comprises 16 residues. CDR3 nucleotides: TGTGCCAGCAGCCTCTCCTCGGACACAAGACAAAACATTCAGTACTTC. Translating gives CASSLSSDTRQNIQYF.

The rearrangement links TRBV10-3 to TRBJ2-1; a weak D match, TRBD1 (5 bases). V shed 6 bases and J shed 8 bases, with 8 bases lying between them. There are 11 residues in the CDR3. Germline V CDR1 and CDR2: ENHRY, SYGVKD. CDR3 nucleotide sequence: TGTGCCATCAGCGGCAGGGATGAGCAGTTCTTC. Translated: CAISGRDEQFF.

The rearrangement joins TRBV28 to TRBJ2-5; 13 bases match TRBD2. V trimming: 4 bases; J trimming: 4 bases; junction bases outside the gene matches: 9. The CDR3 extends over 17 amino acids. The germline V gene has CDR1 MDHEN and CDR2 SYDVKM. As DNA, the CDR3 is TGTGCCAGCAGTTCCGCGTTACTAGCGGGGGGGCGAGAGACCCAGTACTTC. It yields the protein CASSSALLAGGRETQYF.

The chain recombines TRBV6-1 with TRBJ2-2; no clear D. This CDR3 comprises 14 residues. Germline values: CDR1 MNHNS, CDR2 SASEGT. V was cut by 6 bases and J by 4 bases, with 12 bases left in between. The CDR3 DNA reads TGTGCCAGCAGCCCCCTAATCATCACCGGGGAGCTGTTTTTT. This translates into CASSPLIITGELFF.

In this sample, this clone turned up many times. The junction and the germline gene differ at one end; a read error may be behind it. J is TRBJ1-2 and V is TRBV30, with unresolved D. In germline, CDR1 is GTSNPN, CDR2 SVGIG (reference sequence). This CDR3 spans 14 amino acids. The DNA for the CDR3 is TGTGCCGGGAGGGCCCCGGCACTTTTATATGGCTACACCTTC. It is translated as CAGRAPALLYGYTF. Full variable domain (outside the CDR3, taken from reference TRBV30 and TRBJ1-2): SQTIHQWPATLVQPVGSPLSLECTVEGTSNPNLYWYRQAAGRGLQLLFYSVGIGQISSEVPQNLSASRPQDRQFILSSKKLLLSDSGFYLCAGRAPALLYGYTFGSGTRLTVV.

This clone was seen more than once but under ten times. The V gene is TRBV5-1, the J gene TRBJ2-1; TRBD2 agrees at 12 bases. Losses at the gene ends were 4 bases for V and 8 bases for J; bases not matched to a gene: 7. The germline gives CDR1 SGHRS, CDR2 YFSETQ. The CDR3 sequence is 15 residues long. CDR3 sequence reads: CASSLLAGGQDEQFF. DNA of the CDR3: TGCGCCAGCAGCCTACTAGCGGGAGGCCAGGATGAGCAGTTCTTC.

The rearrangement links TRBV18 to TRBJ2-5; either TRBD1 or TRBD2 may fit D (5 bases each). The CDR3 totals 15 residues. Per germline, CDR1 KGHSH and CDR2 LQKENI. The V gene lost 6 bases and the J gene lost 3 bases, with 17 bases spanning the gap. In nucleotides, the CDR3 is TGTGCCAGCTCGTCTCCGGGACCCCGGAAAGAGACCCAGTACTTC. It translates to CASSSPGPRKETQYF.

This clone was recorded a few times. The chain is built from TRBV7-9 and TRBJ2-7, with D perhaps matching TRBD2 (6 bases). With 4 bases removed from V and 5 bases from J, the gap between germline ends came to 15 bases. Germline V CDR1 and CDR2: SEHNR, FQNEAQ (reference sequence). CDR3 length equals 14 residues. The CDR3 protein is CASSYTGVWNEQYV. The CDR3 DNA reads as TGTGCCAGCAGCTACACGGGGGTTTGGAACGAGCAGTACGTC.

The rearrangement uses TRBV27 and TRBJ1-2, with D maybe TRBD1 (5 bases). This CDR3 is 15 amino acids long. Germline values: CDR1 MNHEY, CDR2 SMNVEV (reference sequence). V lost 6 bases and J lost 5, with 19 bases in between. The CDR3 region has the DNA TGTGCCAGCAGGCAAGACAGCCCCGGCCTTTATGGCTACACCTTC. Its protein product is CASRQDSPGLYGYTF.